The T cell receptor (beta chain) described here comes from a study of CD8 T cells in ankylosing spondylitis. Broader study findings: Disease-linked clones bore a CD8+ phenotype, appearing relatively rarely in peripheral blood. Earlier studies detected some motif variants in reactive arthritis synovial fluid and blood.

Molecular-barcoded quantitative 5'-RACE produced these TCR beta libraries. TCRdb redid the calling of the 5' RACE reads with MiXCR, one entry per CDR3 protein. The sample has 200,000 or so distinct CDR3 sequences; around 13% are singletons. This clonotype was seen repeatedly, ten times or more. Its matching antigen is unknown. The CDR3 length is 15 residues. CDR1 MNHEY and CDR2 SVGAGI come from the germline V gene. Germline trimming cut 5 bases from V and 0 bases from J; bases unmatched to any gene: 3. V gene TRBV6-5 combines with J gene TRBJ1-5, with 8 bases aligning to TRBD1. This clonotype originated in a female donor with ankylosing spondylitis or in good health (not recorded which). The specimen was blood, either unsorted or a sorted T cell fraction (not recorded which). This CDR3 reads CASSTTGGSNQPQHF. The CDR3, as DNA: TGTGCCAGCAGTACTACAGGGGGTAGCAATCAGCCCCAGCATTTT.